This T cell receptor (beta chain) derives from a study of T cells in Graves' hyperthyroidism and ophthalmopathy. Study conclusions and caveats: Stable hyperthyroidism was told apart from ophthalmopathy by a model built on 13 V-J features.

This CDR3 comprises 15 residues. CDR1 and CDR2 from the germline V gene are MNHEY and SMNVEV (reference sequence). V was clipped by 8 bases and J by 5 bases, with 21 bases between them. This clonotype was detected ten times or more. Its antigen is currently unknown. From RNA transcripts, TCR beta CDR3 regions were amplified. An initial round of RT-PCR targeting the TCR CDR3 relied on the HTBI primer set. Each CDR3 protein is one row after TCRdb ran MiXCR on the multiplex PCR reads. Of about 380,000 distinct CDR3 sequences listed, around 20% are singletons. The source is a man aged 18 to 30 with Graves' ophthalmopathy. Sequencing input: blood. The V call is TRBV27, the J call TRBJ2-5; D is perhaps TRBD1 or TRBD2 (5 bases each). The CDR3 DNA reads TGTGCCAGCCGAGGGGTGGGGGACCTCCGGGAGACCCAGTACTTC. Encoded protein: CASRGVGDLRETQYF.